A single sample is the source of the 22 T cell receptor beta chains below, sequenced in a study of technical replicates of blood from a few donors. The method was immunoSEQ multiplex PCR; TCRdb's version includes in-frame clones alone and lacks a portion of them. The table shows about 100,000 clones, with approximately 96% occurring only once. Material: T cells isolated from PBMCs. These receptors were taken from a human donor in good health.

This chain connects TRBV13 to TRBJ1-2; D possibly corresponds to TRBD1 (6 bases). The V gene lost 0 bases and the J gene lost 1 base, with 6 bases spanning the gap. There are 14 residues in the CDR3. CDR1 and CDR2 (germline): PRHDT, FYEKMQ (reference sequence). The CDR3 spells CASSLGQGNYGYTF. The CDR3 DNA reads TGTGCCAGCAGCTTAGGACAGGGTAACTATGGCTACACCTTC.

The chain links TRBV6-4 to TRBJ1-1; 8 bases match TRBD1. This CDR3 is built from 15 residues. The germline V gene encodes CDR1 MRHNA and CDR2 SNTAGT. The junction had 7 bases not matched to a gene; V was cut back by 6 bases and J by 1 base. CDR3 protein: CASRQGDERNTEAFF. In nucleotides, the CDR3 is TGTGCCAGCAGACAGGGGGATGAGAGGAACACTGAAGCTTTCTTT.

The V call is TRBV15, the J call TRBJ2-6; possibly TRBD2 for D (6 bases). Per the germline V gene, CDR1 is LNHNV and CDR2 is YYDKDF (reference sequence). With 5 bases removed from V and 0 bases from J, the gap between germline ends came to 14 bases. This CDR3 has 17 residues. The CDR3 coding sequence is TGTGCCACCAGCCGGGACTCCTCGAGCTCTGGGGCCAACGTCCTGACTTTC. Its translation is CATSRDSSSSGANVLTF.

This chain connects TRBV11-3 to TRBJ1-2; TRBD1 aligns across 7 bases. CDR1 is SGHNT, CDR2 YENEEA, per germline. This CDR3 has 14 amino acids. V was pared by 1 base and J by 4 bases, with 3 bases of the junction left unmatched. This CDR3 reads CASSLGDSLYGYTF. In DNA form, the CDR3 reads TGTGCCAGCAGCTTAGGGGACAGCCTCTATGGCTACACCTTC.

This sequence joins TRBV29-1 and TRBJ2-3; 10 nucleotides align to TRBD2. The CDR3 loop spans 15 amino acids. The germline V gene has CDR1 SQVTM and CDR2 ANQGSEA. Trimming cost V 6 bases and J 2 bases; bases outside gene matches: 8. The chain's CDR3 is CSVDPSGRATDTQYF. The CDR3 DNA follows: TGCAGCGTGGACCCGAGCGGGAGGGCCACAGATACGCAGTATTTT.

The chain links TRBV21-1 to TRBJ2-6; TRBD1, as called in the table, went unchecked against the DNA. TRBV21-1 corresponds to a pseudogene. The CDR3 sequence is 15 residues long. The CDR3 bases are TGTGCCAGCAGCCCTGACAGCTCTGGGGCCAACGTCCTGACTTTC. Its protein is CASSPDSSGANVLTF.

V gene TRBV7-8 combines with J gene TRBJ2-7, with 10 bases fitting TRBD2. The CDR3 is 15 amino acids. V gave up 5 bases and J gave up 3 bases; unmatched junction bases: 7. Germline lookup yields CDR1 SGHVS and CDR2 FQNEAQ. The CDR3 bases are TGTGCCAGCAGCACCTCTAGCGGGAGCGGCTACGAGCAGTACTTC. Translating gives CASSTSSGSGYEQYF.

The chain recombines TRBV19 with TRBJ2-3; TRBD2 agrees at 8 bases. V was clipped by 5 bases and J by 4 bases; unmatched bases: 5. CDR3 length: 14 residues. From germline, CDR1 is LNHDA and CDR2 SQIVND (reference sequence). For the CDR3, the DNA is TGTGCCAGTAGTCCTGGACTAGCCCCAGATACGCAGTATTTT. Translated, it gives CASSPGLAPDTQYF.

The gene calls are TRBV6-1 and TRBJ1-4; 8 bases are shared with TRBD1. The CDR3 is 14 amino acids. V lost 1 base and J lost 6; bases outside the gene matches: 1. Germline CDR1 reads MNHNS; CDR2 reads SASEGT. The CDR3: CASSEGTGYEKLFF. The CDR3 DNA is TGTGCCAGCAGTGAAGGGACAGGGTATGAAAAACTGTTTTTT.

This chain joins TRBV13 and TRBJ2-3; 7 bases match TRBD1. Trimming took 4 bases from V and 7 from J; bases not matched to a gene: 11. This CDR3 has 15 residues. Germline V gene lookup returns CDR1 PRHDT and CDR2 FYEKMQ (reference sequence). The CDR3 sequence is CASSYRDSPNYTQYF. The CDR3 nucleotides read TGTGCCAGCAGCTACCGGGACAGTCCTAATTATACGCAGTATTTT.

This rearrangement joins TRBV11-3 to TRBJ1-1; 7 nucleotides align to TRBD1. The trim removed 1 base at V and 3 bases at J, leaving 2 bases unmatched. The CDR3 loop spans 14 amino acids. Per germline, CDR1 SGHNT and CDR2 YENEEA. DNA of the CDR3: TGTGCCAGCAGCTTAGGACAGGGCTACACTGAAGCTTTCTTT. Its translation: CASSLGQGYTEAFF.

This chain connects TRBV30 to TRBJ2-3, with D perhaps TRBD2 (5 bases). Per the germline V gene, CDR1 is GTSNPN and CDR2 is SVGIG (reference sequence). CDR3 length equals 15 residues. Trimming left V 5 bases short and J 3 bases short, with 18 bases between. The CDR3 reads CAWAFQLGGTDTQYF. CDR3 nucleotide sequence: TGTGCCTGGGCCTTTCAACTTGGCGGGACAGATACGCAGTATTTT.

The rearrangement uses TRBV5-4 and TRBJ1-1; 9 nucleotides match TRBD1. Germline CDR1 SGHNT, CDR2 YYREEE (reference sequence). The CDR3 is made up of 15 amino acids. The V segment lost 5 bases and the J segment 4 bases; nucleotides outside the gene matches: 9. The DNA of the CDR3 is TGTGCCAGCAGTTATGGACAGGGGCAGGGCACTGAAGCTTTCTTT. The encoded protein is CASSYGQGQGTEAFF.

As DNA, the CDR3 is TGTGCCAGCAGTGAAGCGCCCAGCGGGGCGGAATGGGAGACCCAGTACTTC. Amino acid sequence: CASSEAPSGAEWETQYF. This rearrangement joins TRBV6-1 to TRBJ2-5, with 7 bases that match TRBD2. Per germline, CDR1 MNHNS and CDR2 SASEGT. The CDR3 sequence is 17 residues long. With V trimmed by 0 bases and J by 5 bases, 12 bases remained unmatched.

The CDR3, as DNA: TGTGCCAGCAGTGACTCTGAGGGTTCCTATGGCTACACCTTC. Amino acid sequence: CASSDSEGSYGYTF. The chain carries TRBV6-4 and TRBJ1-2; D not resolved. Between the trimmed V and J ends, which lost 0 bases and 4 bases, there was a span of 9 bases. The V gene's germline CDR1 is MRHNA and CDR2 SNTAGT. The CDR3 runs 14 residues.

The chain uses TRBV27 and TRBJ2-7; 8 bases align to TRBD2. This CDR3 contains 14 residues. Germline values: CDR1 MNHEY, CDR2 SMNVEV (reference sequence). V was clipped by 5 bases and J by 9 bases; unmatched bases: 12. The DNA of the CDR3 is TGTGCCAGCAGTGAATTCGGGGGGGTTAGTAGGCAGTACTTC. Its protein product is CASSEFGGVSRQYF.

The chain uses TRBV19 and TRBJ2-7; 7 bases map to TRBD2. In germline, CDR1 is LNHDA, CDR2 SQIVND (reference sequence). The CDR3 has 14 amino acids. The V gene end was trimmed by 4 bases and the J gene end by 3 bases; junction bases not matched to a gene: 6. The CDR3 loop is CASSNGGSGYEQYF. In nucleotides, the CDR3 is TGTGCCAGTAGTAATGGCGGGAGTGGCTACGAGCAGTACTTC. The variable domain in full, completed from reference TRBV19 and TRBJ2-7, reads DGGITQSPKYLFRKEGQNVTLSCEQNLNHDAMYWYRQDPGQGLRLIYYSQIVNDFQKGDIAEGYSVSREKKESFPLTVTSAQKNPTAFYLCASSNGGSGYEQYFGPGTRLTVT.

The chain couples TRBV14 to TRBJ2-5; TRBD2 matches at 8 bases. V lost 1 base and J lost 5; bases outside the gene matches: 6. CDR3 length: 15 amino acids. Germline V CDR1 and CDR2: SGHDN, FVKESK. CDR3 sequence reads: CASSQVAGPGETQYF. The DNA of the CDR3 is TGTGCCAGCAGCCAAGTAGCGGGACCTGGCGAGACCCAGTACTTC. Full variable domain (rest looked up from reference TRBV14 and TRBJ2-5): EAGVTQFPSHSVIEKGQTVTLRCDPISGHDNLYWYRRVMGKEIKFLLHFVKESKQDESGMPNNRFLAERTGGTYSTLKVQPAELEDSGVYFCASSQVAGPGETQYFGPGTRLLVL.

This clone occurred once. The rearrangement links TRBV7-6 to TRBJ2-1; 9 positions agree with TRBD2. The CDR3 runs to 14 residues. The V gene end was trimmed by 1 base and the J gene end by 9 bases; junction bases not matched to a gene: 4. Germline lookup yields CDR1 SGHVS and CDR2 FNYEAQ. The CDR3 is CASSLVIAGAEQFF. For the CDR3, the DNA is TGTGCCAGCAGCTTAGTGATAGCGGGAGCTGAGCAGTTCTTC.

This rearrangement joins TRBV5-1 to TRBJ1-5; no firm D call. V lost 3 bases to trimming and J lost 7 bases, with 20 bases between them. Germline V lookup: CDR1 SGHRS, CDR2 YFSETQ. The CDR3 contains 16 residues. The CDR3 spells CASSYDPRGMGQPQHF. Written as DNA, the CDR3 is TGCGCCAGCAGCTATGATCCAAGAGGGATGGGGCAGCCCCAGCATTTT.

This rearrangement joins TRBV6-4 to TRBJ1-1; D is undetermined. V was shortened by 6 bases and J by 0 bases, with 17 bases between the two germline ends. Looked up from germline, CDR1 is MRHNA and CDR2 is SNTAGT. The CDR3 runs 16 residues. CDR3 in amino acids: CASSLSIASMNTEAFF. CDR3 bases: TGTGCCAGCAGCCTTTCCATTGCGTCCATGAACACTGAAGCTTTCTTT.

Regarding this clone: The same CDR3 can be traced to other DNA sequences in this sample. The gene calls are TRBV9 and TRBJ2-7; D remains unclear. The germline gives CDR1 SGDLS, CDR2 YYNGEE. This CDR3 region has 13 residues. V was clipped by 0 bases and J by 3 bases, with 7 bases between them. The CDR3 is CASSVGLLYEQYF. The CDR3 coding sequence is TGTGCCAGCAGCGTAGGGCTCCTCTACGAGCAGTACTTC.